This T cell receptor beta chain derives from a study of OX40 agonist ivuxolimab in advanced cancers. TCRdb's table, derived via immunoSEQ multiplex PCR, lists solely in-frame clones and lacks some. The data hold more than 75,000 clones, with approximately 90% observed a single time. V was cut by 5 bases and J by 6 bases, with 22 bases left in between. This CDR3 is 16 amino acids long. From germline, CDR1 is SGHAT and CDR2 FQNNGV. The receptor's source is an adult with an advanced solid tumor such as melanoma, head and neck, liver or kidney cancer. The chain is built from TRBV11-2 and TRBJ1-2; no reliable D call. Source: CD4+ or CD8+ T cells sorted from blood, taken in a trial of the OX40 agonist ivuxolimab. CDR3 DNA: TGTGCCAGCAGCCGCCGAGAGGGCCTGGGGTCAAATGGCTACACCTTC. Its translation is CASSRREGLGSNGYTF.